Presented here are 13 T cell receptor beta chains from one specimen sequenced in a study of CD8 T cells in ankylosing spondylitis (dated by TCRdb to 2017 to 2019). Broad study findings and their caveats: A TCR beta motif of fewer than 10 highly homologous amino acid variants appeared characteristic of blood from ankylosing spondylitis patients.

These TCRs are of unknown antigen specificity. Libraries were made using 5' RACE. These reads were obtained on an Illumina HiSeq 2500. Through fastp at Q25 and MiXCR, TCRdb rebuilt clones from the public reads, retaining in-frame beta chains. Every entry covers one CDR3 protein and lists the most common genes and DNA from its rows. The sample has approximately 550,000 distinct CDR3 sequences on record, about an eighth of them singletons. Around 7% of the sample is held by the ten biggest clonotypes. The specimen was blood, either unsorted or a sorted T cell fraction (not recorded which). The receptors come from a male donor with ankylosing spondylitis.

The chain is built from TRBV12-3 or TRBV12-4 and TRBJ1-6; D ambiguous. V was pared by 6 bases and J by 7 bases, with 16 bases between. The CDR3 loop spans 15 amino acids. The CDR3 coding sequence is TGTGCCAGCAGCCCTCAGGCGGGTAGGAATTCACCCCTCCACTTT. This encodes CASSPQAGRNSPLHF.

This chain uses TRBV4-1 with TRBJ1-5; maybe TRBD1 (5 bases). Germline CDR1 MGHRA, CDR2 YSYEKL. The length of the CDR3 is 14 residues. V was trimmed by 1 base and J by 9 bases, leaving 13 bases between them. The CDR3 reads CASSQGQPLAPQHF. In nucleotides, the CDR3 is TGCGCCAGCAGCCAAGGACAGCCCTTGGCGCCCCAGCATTTT.

In its sample, this clonotype was seen a few times. This chain connects TRBV16 to TRBJ2-5; no reliable D call. Trimming stripped 4 bases from V and 7 bases from J, with 10 bases between. Germline V gene data show CDR1 as KGHSY and CDR2 as FQNENV. This CDR3 has 12 residues. CDR3 residues: CASSLMVGTQYF. The CDR3, as DNA: TGTGCCAGCAGCCTCATGGTAGGGACCCAGTACTTC.

This clonotype was counted ten times or more. This chain links TRBV29-1 with TRBJ2-2; D might be TRBD1 (6 bases). Looked up from germline, CDR1 is SQVTM and CDR2 is ANQGSEA. V gave up 3 bases and J gave up 2 bases, with 7 bases separating them. The CDR3 is 13 amino acids. CDR3 sequence: CSVDGTNTGELFF. The DNA for the CDR3 is TGCAGCGTTGACGGGACAAACACCGGGGAGCTGTTTTTT.

The table lists this clonotype with a few counts. The rearrangement joins TRBV29-1 to TRBJ2-7, with D perhaps assigned TRBD1 or TRBD2 (5 bases each). The CDR3 is made up of 12 amino acids. The germline gives CDR1 SQVTM, CDR2 ANQGSEA. Trimming pared 7 bases from V and 5 bases from J, leaving 15 bases between. The CDR3 DNA reads as TGCAGCGCTGCGACGGGACGCCACGAGCAGTACTTC. Its protein product is CSAATGRHEQYF.

The chain carries TRBV29-1 and TRBJ2-5; 9 bases map to TRBD2. Germline lookup yields CDR1 SQVTM and CDR2 ANQGSEA. Germline trimming cut 1 base from V and 4 bases from J; bases unmatched to any gene: 4. This CDR3 is built from 14 residues. CDR3 protein: CSVEGSGRPETQYF. The CDR3 DNA is TGCAGCGTTGAAGGTAGCGGGAGACCAGAGACCCAGTACTTC. The full variable domain, its missing parts supplied by reference TRBV29-1 and TRBJ2-5, is SAVISQKPSRDICQRGTSLTIQCQVDSQVTMMFWYRQQPGQSLTLIATANQGSEATYESGFVIDKFPISRPNLTFSTLTVSNMSPEDSSIYLCSVEGSGRPETQYFGPGTRLLVL.

Many counts were recorded for this clonotype. CDR3 sequence (DNA): TGCAGCGTTGAGGAGGCAGGCTACGAGCAGTACTTC. This translates into CSVEEAGYEQYF. This sequence joins TRBV29-1 and TRBJ2-7, with a weak D call TRBD2 (5 bases). Germline lookup yields CDR1 SQVTM and CDR2 ANQGSEA. The CDR3 spans 12 residues. V was pared by 3 bases and J by 3 bases, with 9 bases between.

This clonotype was seen only a few times. The chain links TRBV12-3 or TRBV12-4 to TRBJ2-3; 8 bases match TRBD1. V dropped 6 bases and J dropped 4; count of bases not matched to a gene: 9. This CDR3 has 15 residues. As DNA, the CDR3 is TGTGCCAGCAGGGGACAGGCGGCCCCCGCAGATACGCAGTATTTT. It translates to CASRGQAAPADTQYF.

This clonotype occurred many times. The CDR3 coding sequence is TGTGCCAGCAGTAAAGTGGGGACAAGCCACACCGGGGAGCTGTTTTTT. This gives the protein CASSKVGTSHTGELFF. The chain combines TRBV7-9 with TRBJ2-2, with D tentatively TRBD1 (6 bases). Per germline, CDR1 SEHNR and CDR2 FQNEAQ (reference sequence). V lost 6 bases, J lost 3 bases, and 17 bases lay in between. This CDR3 is built from 16 residues. Using reference TRBV7-9 and TRBJ2-2 for the parts outside the CDR3, the full variable domain is DTGVSQNPRHKITKRGQNVTFRCDPISEHNRLYWYRQTLGQGPEFLTYFQNEAQLEKSRLLSDRFSAERPKGSFSTLEIQRTEQGDSAMYLCASSKVGTSHTGELFFGEGSRLTVL.

V gene TRBV5-1 combines with J gene TRBJ2-2; weak D call: TRBD2 (6 bases). Germline-derived CDR1 and CDR2 are SGHRS and YFSETQ. CDR3 length: 15 amino acids. The V end was cut by 4 bases, the J end by 7 bases, with 17 bases between. DNA for the CDR3: TGCGCCAGCAGCAAGACTAGAGGGGAAGGCGGGGAGCTGTTTTTT. It yields the protein CASSKTRGEGGELFF.

This clonotype was recorded many times. The chain couples TRBV7-7 to TRBJ2-5; 9 bases are shared with TRBD2. This CDR3 is built from 15 residues. The V gene end was trimmed by 3 bases and the J gene end by 5 bases; junction bases not matched to a gene: 7. Germline-derived CDR1 and CDR2 are SSHAT and FNYEAQ (reference sequence). The CDR3 protein is CASSLLASGTETQYF. CDR3 DNA sequence: TGTGCCAGCAGCTTGTTGGCTAGCGGGACGGAGACCCAGTACTTC.

Here the CDR3 DNA reads TGTGCCAGCAGTTCTCGACAGGGAATAACTGAAGCTTTCTTT. It codes for CASSSRQGITEAFF. V gene TRBV12-3 or TRBV12-4 combines with J gene TRBJ1-1; 7 positions match TRBD1. With V trimmed by 4 bases and J by 5 bases, 7 bases remained unmatched. The CDR3 sequence is 14 residues long.

The genes are TRBV5-1 and TRBJ1-1; tentative D call: TRBD1 (5 bases). CDR1 is SGHRS and CDR2 is YFSETQ in the germline V gene. V lost 4 bases, J lost 0 bases, and 22 bases lay in between. CDR3 length: 18 residues. CDR3 coding DNA: TGCGCCAGCAGCGCGGGGCTACAAGGCCCCCTCCTGAACACTGAAGCTTTCTTT. Its protein product is CASSAGLQGPLLNTEAFF.